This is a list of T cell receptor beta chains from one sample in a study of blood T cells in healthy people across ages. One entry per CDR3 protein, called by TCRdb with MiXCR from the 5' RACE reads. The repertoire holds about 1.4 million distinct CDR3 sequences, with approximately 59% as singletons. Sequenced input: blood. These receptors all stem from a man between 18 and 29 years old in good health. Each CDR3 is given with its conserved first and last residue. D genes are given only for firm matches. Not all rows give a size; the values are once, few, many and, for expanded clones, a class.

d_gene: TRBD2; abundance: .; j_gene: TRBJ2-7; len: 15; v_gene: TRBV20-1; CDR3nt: TGCAGTGCCAGGGAACCGGGACTAGCGGAATACGAGCAGTACTTC; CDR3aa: CSAREPGLAEYEQYF
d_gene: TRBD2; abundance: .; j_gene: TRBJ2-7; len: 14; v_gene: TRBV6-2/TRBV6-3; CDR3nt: TGTGCCAGCAGCCTTCCGGGACTATGGTACGAGCAGTACTTC; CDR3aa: CASSLPGLWYEQYF
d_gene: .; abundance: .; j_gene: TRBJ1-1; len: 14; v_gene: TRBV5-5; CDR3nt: TGTGCCAGCAGCCCAACCCGGGACACGAGGGAAGCTTTCTTT; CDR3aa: CASSPTRDTREAFF
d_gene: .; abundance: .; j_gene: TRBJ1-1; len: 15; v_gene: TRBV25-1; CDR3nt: TGTGCCAGCAGTGCATCGACATCAGGGAACACTGAAGCTTTCTTT; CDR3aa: CASSASTSGNTEAFF
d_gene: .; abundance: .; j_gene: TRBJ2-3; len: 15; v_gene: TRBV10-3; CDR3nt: TGTGCCATCAGTGAGTCTAAGAGACTCACAGATACGCAGTATTTT; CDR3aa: CAISESKRLTDTQYF
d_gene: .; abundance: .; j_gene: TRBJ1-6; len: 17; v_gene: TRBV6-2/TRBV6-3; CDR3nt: TGTGCCAGCAGTTACTCGGGGCCCAGGAGGCAGCGTTCACCCCTCCACTTT; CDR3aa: CASSYSGPRRQRSPLHF
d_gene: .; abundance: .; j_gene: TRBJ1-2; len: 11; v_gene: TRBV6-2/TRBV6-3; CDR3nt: TGTGCCAGCATGGGTCCATCCGGCTACACCTTC; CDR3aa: CASMGPSGYTF
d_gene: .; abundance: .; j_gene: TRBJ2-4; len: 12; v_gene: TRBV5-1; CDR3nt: TGCGCCAGCAGCAGATGGGGCCTATTGAAGTACTTC; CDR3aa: CASSRWGLLKYF
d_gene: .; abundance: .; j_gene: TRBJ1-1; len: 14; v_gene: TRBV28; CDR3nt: TGTGCCAGCAGTTTTCGGACAGTCGGCACTGAAGCTTTCTTT; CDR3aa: CASSFRTVGTEAFF
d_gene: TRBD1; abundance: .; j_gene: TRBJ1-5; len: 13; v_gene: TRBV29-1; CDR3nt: TGCAGCGTTGGGGGACAGGATAATCAGCCCCAGCATTTT; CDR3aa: CSVGGQDNQPQHF
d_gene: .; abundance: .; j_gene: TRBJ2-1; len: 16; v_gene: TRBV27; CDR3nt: TGTGCCAGCAGTTTCGGGTCCCAGGCCACCTACAATGAGCAGTTCTTC; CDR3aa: CASSFGSQATYNEQFF
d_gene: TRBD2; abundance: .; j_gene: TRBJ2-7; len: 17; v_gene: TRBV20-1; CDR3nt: TGCAGTGCTAGAGTAGGATCCGTGGGTAGCGGGAGAGACAAGCAGTACTTC; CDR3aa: CSARVGSVGSGRDKQYF
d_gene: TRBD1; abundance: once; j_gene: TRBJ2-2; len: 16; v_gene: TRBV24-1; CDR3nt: TGTGCCACCAGTGAGTCCGACAGGGAGAACACCGGGGAGCTGTTTTTT; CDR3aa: CATSESDRENTGELFF
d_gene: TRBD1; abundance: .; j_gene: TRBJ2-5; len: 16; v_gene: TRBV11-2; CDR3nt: TGTGCCAGCAGCTTAGATGGGAGACAGGGGGCAGAGACCCAGTACTTC; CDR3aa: CASSLDGRQGAETQYF
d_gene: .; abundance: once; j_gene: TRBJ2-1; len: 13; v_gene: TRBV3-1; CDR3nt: TGTGCCAGCAGCCAAGAAGTGCGGACTGAGCAGTTCTTC; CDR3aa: CASSQEVRTEQFF
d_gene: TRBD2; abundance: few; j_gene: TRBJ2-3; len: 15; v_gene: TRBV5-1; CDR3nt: TGCGCCAGCAGCTTGAGGCTAGCGGAAGCAGATACGCAGTATTTT; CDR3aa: CASSLRLAEADTQYF
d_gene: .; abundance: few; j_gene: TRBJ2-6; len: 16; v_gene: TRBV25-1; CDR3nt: TGTGCCAGCAGTGAATTCGGGGGTACTGGGGCCAACGTCCTGACTTTC; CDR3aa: CASSEFGGTGANVLTF
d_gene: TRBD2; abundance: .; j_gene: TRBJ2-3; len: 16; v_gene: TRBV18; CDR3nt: TGTGCCAGCTCACCCAGACTAGCGGGGGCTAAAGATACGCAGTATTTT; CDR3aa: CASSPRLAGAKDTQYF
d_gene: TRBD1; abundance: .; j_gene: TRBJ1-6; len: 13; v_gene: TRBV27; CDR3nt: TGTGCCAGCAAGGGACAGGGGGATTCACCCCTCCACTTT; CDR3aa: CASKGQGDSPLHF